Below are 22 T cell receptor beta chains sequenced from a single sample in a study of cytomegalovirus exposure and HLA in healthy donors. The PCR had 60 Vbeta and 13 Jbeta primers. Repertoires were generated with immunoSEQ multiplex PCR, while TCRdb's copy carries only in-frame clones and drops some. The data contain some 110,000 clones, around 80% of them singletons. Input material: PBMCs. The origin of the receptors is a man aged 25-45 years in good health and CMV-seronegative.

The J gene is TRBJ2-7, the V gene TRBV10-3; D is possibly TRBD2 (5 bases). Trimming pared 0 bases from V and 7 bases from J, leaving 19 bases between. This CDR3 region has 16 residues. Germline CDR1 and CDR2: ENHRY and SYGVKD. In nucleotides, the CDR3 is TGTGCCATCAGTGAGTCCGACCGCGCATCTTCGGGGGAGCAGTACTTC. Translation: CAISESDRASSGEQYF.

The rearrangement links TRBV10-3 to TRBJ2-5; the match to TRBD2 covers 7 bases. The CDR3 extends over 14 amino acids. Germline assignment: CDR1 ENHRY and CDR2 SYGVKD. V gave up 2 bases and J gave up 8 bases; unmatched junction bases: 8. The CDR3 DNA sequence: TGTGCCATCAGTGAGCCGGGACTAAGAGATACCCAGTACTTC. Its protein product is CAISEPGLRDTQYF.

The rearrangement joins TRBV19 to TRBJ2-7; 10 nucleotides line up with TRBD1. The junction had 10 bases not matched to a gene; V was cut back by 9 bases and J by 5 bases. Germline-derived CDR1 and CDR2 are LNHDA and SQIVND (reference sequence). This CDR3 region has 14 residues. The CDR3, as DNA: TGTGCCAGCTCCTCGGGACAGGGGTCCAACGAGCAGTACTTC. It is translated as CASSSGQGSNEQYF. The whole variable domain, filled in from reference TRBV19 and TRBJ2-7, reads DGGITQSPKYLFRKEGQNVTLSCEQNLNHDAMYWYRQDPGQGLRLIYYSQIVNDFQKGDIAEGYSVSREKKESFPLTVTSAQKNPTAFYLCASSSGQGSNEQYFGPGTRLTVT.

The chain employs TRBV7-6 and TRBJ2-3; a possible D gene is TRBD1 (5 bases). This CDR3 contains 16 residues. V lost 4 bases to trimming and J lost 4 bases, with 18 bases between them. Per the germline V gene, CDR1 is SGHVS and CDR2 is FNYEAQ. CDR3 sequence reads: CASSSRTTRIADTQYF. The CDR3 DNA is TGTGCCAGCAGCTCCCGGACAACGAGGATCGCAGATACGCAGTATTTT.

The chain joins TRBV19 to TRBJ2-5, with D uncertain. The CDR3 runs to 15 residues. Germline loops: CDR1 LNHDA, CDR2 SQIVND (reference sequence). V gave up 5 bases and J gave up 1 base, with 14 bases separating them. CDR3 sequence: CASSSEHQSQETQYF. As DNA, the CDR3 is TGTGCCAGTAGTTCAGAACACCAAAGCCAAGAGACCCAGTACTTC. The variable domain in full, with the rest retrieved from reference TRBV19 and TRBJ2-5, is DGGITQSPKYLFRKEGQNVTLSCEQNLNHDAMYWYRQDPGQGLRLIYYSQIVNDFQKGDIAEGYSVSREKKESFPLTVTSAQKNPTAFYLCASSSEHQSQETQYFGPGTRLLVL.

The chain combines TRBV7-9 with TRBJ2-1, with TRBD2 as a possible D gene (5 bases). The germline CDR1 and CDR2 sequences are SEHNR and FQNEAQ (reference sequence). The CDR3 is 12 residues long. V lost 5 bases and J 7 bases, leaving 9 bases between the germline ends. In nucleotides, the CDR3 is TGTGCCAGCAGCCCGCTAGCAAATGAGCAGTTCTTC. It encodes CASSPLANEQFF.

The chain joins TRBV10-3 to TRBJ1-2; D is perhaps TRBD1 (5 bases). Germline-derived CDR1 and CDR2 are ENHRY and SYGVKD. V lost 6 bases to trimming and J lost 4 bases, with 12 bases between them. The CDR3 runs 13 residues. The CDR3 protein is CAISAGQGYGYTF. The DNA of the CDR3 is TGTGCCATCAGCGCTGGGCAGGGCTATGGCTACACCTTC.

V and J are TRBV29-1 and TRBJ2-7; D is possibly TRBD1 (6 bases). Germline-derived CDR1 and CDR2 are SQVTM and ANQGSEA. Trimming pared 7 bases from V and 1 base from J, leaving 14 bases between. The CDR3 sequence is 13 residues long. The CDR3: CSASLDRSYEQYF. The CDR3, as DNA: TGCAGCGCCAGTTTGGACAGATCCTACGAGCAGTACTTC.

V is TRBV10-2 and J is TRBJ2-2; 7 bases fit TRBD1. Germline V gene data show CDR1 as WSHSY and CDR2 as SAAADI. The CDR3 spans 15 residues. The trim removed 2 bases at V and 8 bases at J, leaving 8 bases unmatched. The CDR3 nucleotides are TGCGCCAGCAGTGAGCTGACAGGGTTAGGTGGGGAGCTGTTTTTT. Translation gives CASSELTGLGGELFF.

In DNA, the CDR3 is TGTGCCAGCAGCCAACAAGACCTAGGTACGCAGTATTTT. Translation: CASSQQDLGTQYF. The chain uses TRBV14 and TRBJ2-3; D not resolved. This CDR3 is 13 amino acids long. Trimming took 2 bases from V and 8 from J, leaving 11 bases between them. Germline V CDR1 and CDR2: SGHDN, FVKESK.

The rearrangement uses TRBV9 and TRBJ1-6; D is undetermined. This CDR3 region has 14 residues. The V gene lost 1 base and the J gene lost 5 bases, with 7 bases spanning the gap. Germline CDR1 reads SGDLS; CDR2 reads YYNGEE. The CDR3 protein is CASSVSVDNSPLHF. CDR3 DNA sequence: TGTGCCAGCAGCGTAAGCGTTGATAATTCACCCCTCCACTTT.

The chain joins TRBV7-9 to TRBJ1-6, with D possibly matching TRBD1 (6 bases). The germline V gene has CDR1 SEHNR and CDR2 FQNEAQ (reference sequence). V lost 3 bases, J lost 10 bases, and 25 bases lay in between. The CDR3 is made up of 18 amino acids. The CDR3 region is CASSFRGQLPPERSPLHF. In DNA form, the CDR3 reads TGTGCCAGCAGCTTCAGAGGACAGCTTCCCCCTGAGAGGTCACCCCTCCACTTT. Looking up the rest from reference TRBV7-9 and TRBJ1-6 gives the full variable domain: DTGVSQNPRHKITKRGQNVTFRCDPISEHNRLYWYRQTLGQGPEFLTYFQNEAQLEKSRLLSDRFSAERPKGSFSTLEIQRTEQGDSAMYLCASSFRGQLPPERSPLHFGNGTRLTVT.

J is TRBJ1-1 and V is TRBV27; 9 bases align to TRBD1. CDR1 MNHEY and CDR2 SMNVEV come from the germline V gene (reference sequence). This CDR3 spans 17 amino acids. Germline trimming cut 7 bases from V and 2 bases from J; bases unmatched to any gene: 14. The CDR3 region is CASTSHGTGWGNTEAFF. The CDR3 coding sequence is TGTGCCAGCACCTCGCATGGGACAGGGTGGGGTAACACTGAAGCTTTCTTT.

V gene TRBV28 combines with J gene TRBJ1-1; D is uncertain. Germline CDR1 is MDHEN and CDR2 is SYDVKM. CDR3 size: 12 residues. Trimming took 5 bases from V and 4 from J, leaving 8 bases between them. The CDR3 DNA reads TGTGCCAGCAGTCTCTTGTCCACTGAAGCTTTCTTT. Protein sequence: CASSLLSTEAFF.

This chain joins TRBV6-4 and TRBJ1-2; D gene ambiguous. Trimming left V 4 bases short and J 8 bases short, with 14 bases between. The germline V gene encodes CDR1 MRHNA and CDR2 SNTAGT. The CDR3 has 13 amino acids. The DNA for the CDR3 is TGTGCCAGCAGTGCTGAGCTTGGGAGAGGCTACACCTTC. Its translation is CASSAELGRGYTF.

This chain connects TRBV4-1 to TRBJ1-2, with D hard to call. The CDR3 extends over 15 amino acids. Germline CDR1 MGHRA, CDR2 YSYEKL. With 0 bases removed from V and 0 bases from J, the gap between germline ends came to 8 bases. In nucleotides, the CDR3 is TGCGCCAGCAGCCAAGAGGGCAGGACTAACTATGGCTACACCTTC. Translation: CASSQEGRTNYGYTF.

CDR3 sequence (DNA): TGTGCCAGCAGTGAATTTGGCAGGCCTGACTACGAGCAGTACTTC. It yields the protein CASSEFGRPDYEQYF. This sequence joins TRBV25-1 and TRBJ2-7; D is unclear. V lost 1 base and J 3 bases, leaving 13 bases between the germline ends. The CDR3 runs to 15 residues. CDR1 MGHDK and CDR2 SYGVNS come from the germline V gene.

This clone is labeled medium-sized. This chain connects TRBV28 to TRBJ1-1; no clear D. Trimming took off 7 bases at V and 4 bases at J, with 16 bases between the two ends. The length of the CDR3 is 14 residues. Germline V gene sequence: CDR1 MDHEN, CDR2 SYDVKM. In DNA, the CDR3 is TGTGCCAGCATGTCGCTCGCCATCGGCACTGAAGCTTTCTTT. Amino acids: CASMSLAIGTEAFF.

This rearrangement joins TRBV19 to TRBJ1-2; maybe TRBD1 (6 bases). V shed 1 base and J shed 8 bases, with 11 bases lying between them. Germline V gene data show CDR1 as LNHDA and CDR2 as SQIVND (reference sequence). The CDR3 totals 13 residues. CDR3: CASSIARTDGYTF. The CDR3 DNA reads as TGTGCCAGTAGTATAGCCCGGACAGACGGCTACACCTTC.

The chain combines TRBV5-1 with TRBJ2-2; 8 positions agree with TRBD1. The CDR3 is 15 amino acids. V shed 1 base and J 5 bases; nucleotides not matched to a gene: 4. The germline CDR1 and CDR2 sequences are SGHRS and YFSETQ. For the CDR3, the DNA is TGCGCCAGCAGCTTGCTACAGGGGGTTACCGGGGAGCTGTTTTTT. Residues: CASSLLQGVTGELFF.

This clone occurred once. The rearrangement joins TRBV5-1 to TRBJ2-7; D may be TRBD2 (6 bases). Trimming left V 4 bases short and J 6 bases short, with 14 bases between. Germline CDR1 reads SGHRS; CDR2 reads YFSETQ. The CDR3 has 13 residues. CDR3 loop: CASSLGGPTEQYF. As DNA, the CDR3 is TGCGCCAGCAGCCTCGGGGGACCGACCGAGCAGTACTTC.

The chain links TRBV18 to TRBJ1-5; TRBD1 aligns across 10 bases. V gave up 6 bases and J gave up 3 bases; unmatched junction bases: 11. CDR3 length: 17 residues. Germline V gene sequence: CDR1 KGHSH, CDR2 LQKENI. The CDR3 nucleotides are TGTGCCAGCTCCCGAATGGCCGGGACAGGGGACAATCAGCCCCAGCATTTT. Translated, it gives CASSRMAGTGDNQPQHF.